A selection of T cell receptor beta chains follows, all from one sample in a study of graft-versus-host responses after intestinal transplantation. These receptors' antigens are unknown. Libraries were prepared by immunoSEQ multiplex PCR; TCRdb keeps only in-frame clonotypes and omits some of them. The repertoire has around 120,000 clones, 90% of them found once; the top ten carry roughly 0.2%. The input for sequencing was unstimulated CD4+ T cells sorted from spleen or lymph node cells, taken before intestinal transplant. The receptors originated from a human donor who received an intestinal transplant. CDR3s include the opening cysteine and the closing phenylalanine or tryptophan. The D gene is left open where the match is weak. Not all rows give a size; the values are once, few, many and, for expanded clones, a class.

cdr3_nt: TGTGCCAGCGGGGACAGAGGTTTACCCCTCCACTTT; cdr3_aa: CASGDRGLPLHF; d_call: TRBD1; v_call: TRBV27; clone_size: .; j_call: TRBJ1-6
cdr3_nt: TGTGCCATGAGACCTGGGACAGGTTCCTACGAGCAGTACTTC; cdr3_aa: CAMRPGTGSYEQYF; d_call: TRBD1; v_call: TRBV10-3; clone_size: .; j_call: TRBJ2-7
cdr3_nt: TGTGCCAGCAGTAACCCGGGACTAGCCGACGCCTACAATGAGCAGTTCTTC; cdr3_aa: CASSNPGLADAYNEQFF; d_call: TRBD2; v_call: TRBV2; clone_size: .; j_call: TRBJ2-1
cdr3_nt: TGTGCCAGCAGCCCGGGACAGGGGTGGAATGAGCAGTTCTTC; cdr3_aa: CASSPGQGWNEQFF; d_call: TRBD1; v_call: TRBV2; clone_size: .; j_call: TRBJ2-1
cdr3_nt: TGCGCCAGCAGTGAGTCAGGCCGCGGGGGAGAGACCCAGTACTTC; cdr3_aa: CASSESGRGGETQYF; d_call: TRBD2; v_call: TRBV10-2; clone_size: .; j_call: TRBJ2-5
cdr3_nt: TGTGCCAGCAGTCCCCAGGGGTTAGGCGAGCAGTACTTC; cdr3_aa: CASSPQGLGEQYF; d_call: .; v_call: TRBV6-5; clone_size: .; j_call: TRBJ2-7
cdr3_nt: TGTGCCAGCAGCCAGGGTCCCAATGAAAAACTGTTTTTT; cdr3_aa: CASSQGPNEKLFF; d_call: .; v_call: TRBV6-5; clone_size: few; j_call: TRBJ1-4
cdr3_nt: TGTGCCAGCTCACCCGGACAGGGGGACCATGTTGGCTACACCTTC; cdr3_aa: CASSPGQGDHVGYTF; d_call: TRBD1; v_call: TRBV18; clone_size: .; j_call: TRBJ1-2
cdr3_nt: TGTGCTAGTGCCCCGCCGGGACAGGGAGTCCTATCCTTC; cdr3_aa: CASAPPGQGVLSF; d_call: TRBD1; v_call: TRBV12-5; clone_size: .; j_call: TRBJ2-4
cdr3_nt: TGTGCCAGCTCCCGCGGGCCCAACACAGATACGCAGTATTTT; cdr3_aa: CASSRGPNTDTQYF; d_call: .; v_call: TRBV5-4; clone_size: once; j_call: TRBJ2-3
cdr3_nt: TGTGCCAGCAGCCTCGGACAGAGCAATCAGCCCCAGCATTTT; cdr3_aa: CASSLGQSNQPQHF; d_call: .; v_call: TRBV6-5; clone_size: .; j_call: TRBJ1-5
cdr3_nt: TGTGCCAGCAGCCTTTCGCAACTAGAGACCCAGTACTTC; cdr3_aa: CASSLSQLETQYF; d_call: .; v_call: TRBV7-3; clone_size: .; j_call: TRBJ2-5
cdr3_nt: TGTGCCAGCAGTCCTAGGGGAACATCTTACAATGAGCAGTTCTTC; cdr3_aa: CASSPRGTSYNEQFF; d_call: .; v_call: TRBV6-5; clone_size: .; j_call: TRBJ2-1
cdr3_nt: TGTGCCAGCTCGACAGGGGCCACAGATACGCAGTATTTT; cdr3_aa: CASSTGATDTQYF; d_call: TRBD1; v_call: TRBV18; clone_size: .; j_call: TRBJ2-3
cdr3_nt: TGTGCCAGTAGTATCTCAGCGGCTAGCGGGAACGATGAGCAGTTCTTC; cdr3_aa: CASSISAASGNDEQFF; d_call: TRBD2; v_call: TRBV19; clone_size: .; j_call: TRBJ2-1
cdr3_nt: TGTGCCAGCAGCCTGCTGACAGGGACGGTGGATACGCAGTATTTT; cdr3_aa: CASSLLTGTVDTQYF; d_call: TRBD1; v_call: TRBV6-5; clone_size: .; j_call: TRBJ2-3
cdr3_nt: TGCGCCAGCAGCCAAGCTGTCCGGACTAGCCGTCTAGATACGCAGTATTTT; cdr3_aa: CASSQAVRTSRLDTQYF; d_call: TRBD2; v_call: TRBV4-3; clone_size: .; j_call: TRBJ2-3
cdr3_nt: TGTGCCAGCAGTTTGGGGCAAGCGTATAATGAAAAACTGTTTTTT; cdr3_aa: CASSLGQAYNEKLFF; d_call: .; v_call: TRBV27; clone_size: .; j_call: TRBJ1-4
cdr3_nt: TGTGCCTGGGCTCCGGGACAGCCGTCCTACGAGCAGTACTTC; cdr3_aa: CAWAPGQPSYEQYF; d_call: TRBD1; v_call: TRBV30; clone_size: .; j_call: TRBJ2-7
cdr3_nt: TGTGCCAGCAGCCCGTGGAGCGGGTCTAACACCGGGGAGCTGTTTTTT; cdr3_aa: CASSPWSGSNTGELFF; d_call: .; v_call: TRBV7-3; clone_size: .; j_call: TRBJ2-2
cdr3_nt: TGTGCCAGCAGCTTCCAATCGGGGGCGGGGGGAGAGACCCAGTACTTC; cdr3_aa: CASSFQSGAGGETQYF; d_call: TRBD2; v_call: TRBV7-7; clone_size: few; j_call: TRBJ2-5
cdr3_nt: TGTGCCAGCAGGAGGGGACAGGGGGTTTACGGAGAGACCCAGTACTTC; cdr3_aa: CASRRGQGVYGETQYF; d_call: TRBD1; v_call: TRBV25-1; clone_size: .; j_call: TRBJ2-5
cdr3_nt: TGTGCCAGCAGCTTAGGGACAGAGAGTGTGGGAGAGACCCAGTACTTC; cdr3_aa: CASSLGTESVGETQYF; d_call: TRBD1; v_call: TRBV5-5; clone_size: .; j_call: TRBJ2-5
cdr3_nt: TGTGCCAGCAGCCAATCTCCAGGGCTGGAGAATGAGCAGTTCTTC; cdr3_aa: CASSQSPGLENEQFF; d_call: .; v_call: TRBV4-2; clone_size: .; j_call: TRBJ2-1
cdr3_nt: TGCGCCAGCAGTCAATGGGACAGTCCGAACACTGAAGCTTTCTTT; cdr3_aa: CASSQWDSPNTEAFF; d_call: TRBD1; v_call: TRBV23-1; clone_size: .; j_call: TRBJ1-1
cdr3_nt: TGCGCCAGCAGCCAAGATCGGATGGGGGCGGCGGGAAACACCATATATTTT; cdr3_aa: CASSQDRMGAAGNTIYF; d_call: .; v_call: TRBV4-1; clone_size: .; j_call: TRBJ1-3